This TCR beta chain came from a study of CD8 T cells in Susac syndrome. Study background: When blood was collected, patients with Susac syndrome were therapy-naive, were taking corticosteroids, or were receiving intravenous immunoglobulin alone.

The germline CDR1 and CDR2 sequences are SQVTM and ANQGSEA. V shed 0 bases and J shed 2 bases, with 12 bases lying between them. This CDR3 has 15 residues. General study findings and limits: CD4+ T cell repertoires in Susac syndrome exhibited no evidence of clonal expansion.

Regarding this clonotype: The antigen remains unidentified.

Random hexamers were used to reverse transcribe the RNA input (roughly 0.5 to 1 ug). One entry per CDR3 protein results from TCRdb running MiXCR on the immunoSEQ multiplex PCR reads. The top ten clones hold roughly 0.12% of a sample with about 170,000 distinct CDR3 sequences, around 95% of them seen once. The source is a human donor with Susac syndrome. Sequenced material: CD4+ T cells from PBMCs. The genes are TRBV29-1 and TRBJ2-3; D unresolved. In DNA form, the CDR3 reads TGCAGCGTTGAAGAAAGGCAGAAGGACACAGATACGCAGTATTTT. The encoded protein is CSVEERQKDTDTQYF.